One sample yielded the 23 T cell receptor beta chains listed below, sequenced in a study of T cells in tumors after PD-1 blockade. Method: immunoSEQ multiplex PCR; TCRdb's copy keeps in-frame clones and lacks some. This table holds 20,000 to 30,000 clones, over 80% found once. The sample in question was PBMCs, obtained after anti-PD-1 treatment. These receptors came from a human donor with basal cell carcinoma.

The chain uses TRBV5-1 and TRBJ2-5; D unclear. V lost 3 bases and J lost 3, with 9 bases in between. The CDR3 sequence is 13 residues long. Germline CDR1 and CDR2: SGHRS and YFSETQ. CDR3 loop: CASSSVAEETQYF. CDR3 nucleotides: TGCGCCAGCAGCTCGGTGGCAGAAGAGACCCAGTACTTC.

V usage is TRBV19 and J usage is TRBJ1-5; D may be TRBD1 (5 bases). The V end was cut by 8 bases, the J end by 2 bases, with 10 bases between. CDR3 length equals 13 residues. In germline, CDR1 is LNHDA, CDR2 SQIVND (reference sequence). In nucleotides, the CDR3 is TGTGCCAGTCAAGGGACGGGCAATCAGCCCCAGCATTTT. Its translation: CASQGTGNQPQHF. The entire variable domain, with the rest obtained from reference TRBV19 and TRBJ1-5, is as follows: DGGITQSPKYLFRKEGQNVTLSCEQNLNHDAMYWYRQDPGQGLRLIYYSQIVNDFQKGDIAEGYSVSREKKESFPLTVTSAQKNPTAFYLCASQGTGNQPQHFGDGTRLSIL.

This chain uses TRBV7-8 with TRBJ2-1; weak D call: TRBD1 (5 bases). Per germline, CDR1 SGHVS and CDR2 FQNEAQ. The CDR3 is 14 residues long. V lost 3 bases and J 6 bases, leaving 12 bases between the germline ends. CDR3 amino acids: CASSFNGATNEQFF. As DNA, the CDR3 is TGTGCCAGCAGCTTCAATGGGGCGACCAATGAGCAGTTCTTC. The full variable domain, in which reference TRBV7-8 and TRBJ2-1 provide the parts outside the CDR3, is GAGVSQSPRYKVAKRGQDVALRCDPISGHVSLFWYQQALGQGPEFLTYFQNEAQLDKSGLPSDRFFAERPEGSVSTLKIQRTQQEDSAVYLCASSFNGATNEQFFGPGTRLTVL.

J is TRBJ2-2 and V is TRBV2, with TRBD2 matching over 8 bases. V was pared by 8 bases and J by 6 bases, with 5 bases of the junction left unmatched. Germline V gene sequence: CDR1 SNHLY, CDR2 FYNNEI. The CDR3 loop spans 13 amino acids. CDR3 loop: CASVRTSPGELFF. CDR3 DNA: TGTGCCAGCGTACGGACTAGCCCCGGGGAGCTGTTTTTT. The full variable domain, rest sourced from reference TRBV2 and TRBJ2-2, is EPEVTQTPSHQVTQMGQEVILRCVPISNHLYFYWYRQILGQKVEFLVSFYNNEISEKSEIFDDQFSVERPDGSNFTLKIRSTKLEDSAMYFCASVRTSPGELFFGEGSRLTVL.

The gene calls are TRBV5-1 and TRBJ2-1; 7 nucleotides align to TRBD1. V dropped 3 bases and J dropped 0; count of bases not matched to a gene: 3. This CDR3 spans 15 amino acids. Germline assignment: CDR1 SGHRS and CDR2 YFSETQ. This CDR3 is CASSSGQYSYNEQFF. In nucleotides, the CDR3 is TGCGCCAGCAGCTCGGGACAGTACTCCTACAATGAGCAGTTCTTC.

The rearrangement links TRBV2 to TRBJ1-6; 7 bases are shared with TRBD1. Germline values: CDR1 SNHLY, CDR2 FYNNEI. V trimming: 6 bases; J trimming: 7 bases; junction bases outside the gene matches: 6. CDR3 length: 14 residues. The CDR3 DNA reads TGTGCCAGCAGAGTCGGGACAGCAAATTCACCCCTCCACTTT. Residues: CASRVGTANSPLHF. The variable domain in full, completed from reference TRBV2 and TRBJ1-6, reads EPEVTQTPSHQVTQMGQEVILRCVPISNHLYFYWYRQILGQKVEFLVSFYNNEISEKSEIFDDQFSVERPDGSNFTLKIRSTKLEDSAMYFCASRVGTANSPLHFGNGTRLTVT.

The rearrangement joins TRBV18 to TRBJ2-1; D is perhaps TRBD1 or TRBD2 (5 bases each). CDR3 length: 14 amino acids. The V gene's germline CDR1 is KGHSH and CDR2 LQKENI. V lost 3 bases, J lost 8 bases, and 14 bases lay in between. CDR3 DNA: TGTGCCAGCTCACCGGCCCGGGGCCGAGATGAGCAGTTCTTC. Its protein product is CASSPARGRDEQFF. The full variable domain, with the rest looked up from reference TRBV18 and TRBJ2-1, is NAGVMQNPRHLVRRRGQEARLRCSPMKGHSHVYWYRQLPEEGLKFMVYLQKENIIDESGMPKERFSAEFPKEGPSILRIQQVVRGDSAAYFCASSPARGRDEQFFGPGTRLTVL.

This clone was observed a single time. The chain has TRBV2 and TRBJ1-2; TRBD1 might be the D (5 bases). The CDR3 covers 14 residues. Germline assignment: CDR1 SNHLY and CDR2 FYNNEI. Trimming cost V 3 bases and J 0 bases, with 8 bases left between them. DNA of the CDR3: TGTGCCAGCAGTGATTCGGGGCCTAACTATGGCTACACCTTC. Its translation: CASSDSGPNYGYTF.

The chain uses TRBV11-3 and TRBJ1-1; 9 bases agree with TRBD1. CDR1 and CDR2 from the germline V gene are SGHNT and YENEEA. Trimming cost V 1 base and J 6 bases; bases outside gene matches: 9. This CDR3 is built from 16 residues. The CDR3 loop is CASSLVGNRGRAEAFF. The CDR3, as DNA: TGTGCCAGCAGCTTAGTAGGGAACAGGGGGCGAGCTGAAGCTTTCTTT.

The chain combines TRBV10-2 with TRBJ1-2, with a weak D call TRBD1 (5 bases). V was clipped by 4 bases and J by 6 bases, with 12 bases between them. The CDR3 totals 13 residues. Germline V gene data show CDR1 as WSHSY and CDR2 as SAAADI. The CDR3 DNA reads as TGCGCCAGCAGTGTGACCAAAGGGGATGGCTACACCTTC. Its protein product is CASSVTKGDGYTF.

The gene calls are TRBV6-6 and TRBJ2-5; the match to TRBD2 covers 7 bases. V gave up 5 bases and J gave up 2 bases; unmatched junction bases: 2. The CDR3 consists of 13 residues. Germline CDR1 MNHNY, CDR2 SVGAGI (reference sequence). The CDR3 sequence: CASSLAEQETQYF. The CDR3 DNA is TGTGCCAGCAGTCTAGCGGAGCAAGAGACCCAGTACTTC.

The chain links TRBV27 to TRBJ2-1; D not certain. Trimming cost V 3 bases and J 4 bases, with 7 bases left between them. This CDR3 spans 13 amino acids. Per the germline V gene, CDR1 is MNHEY and CDR2 is SMNVEV (reference sequence). The CDR3 here is CASSLDSYNEQFF. CDR3 nucleotide sequence: TGTGCCAGCAGTTTGGATAGTTACAATGAGCAGTTCTTC.

V and J are TRBV7-3 and TRBJ1-1; 12 bases are a match to TRBD1. The ends lost 6 bases at V and 7 bases at J; junction bases unmatched: 9. CDR1 SGHTA and CDR2 FQGTGA come from the germline V gene. CDR3 size: 15 residues. CDR3 bases: TGTGCCAGCAGTTCGGGACAGGGGGCGATGGATGAAGCTTTCTTT. Protein product: CASSSGQGAMDEAFF.

The genes are TRBV2 and TRBJ1-1; tentative D call: TRBD1 (6 bases). Germline values: CDR1 SNHLY, CDR2 FYNNEI. Trimming removed 8 bases from V and 0 bases from J, with 13 bases in between. This CDR3 has 14 residues. The CDR3 region has the DNA TGTGCCAGCGGACCCAGGGGTATGAACACTGAAGCTTTCTTT. It is translated as CASGPRGMNTEAFF.

The chain combines TRBV10-2 with TRBJ2-5; D not certain. The CDR3 length is 13 residues. Germline assignment: CDR1 WSHSY and CDR2 SAAADI. The germline V and J ends were trimmed by 11 bases and 5 bases, with 18 bases remaining between them. In DNA form, the CDR3 reads TGCGCCGGCTCCATCGGGCCTTTGGAGACCCAGTACTTC. This sequence encodes CAGSIGPLETQYF.

CDR3 in amino acids: CASSYRQGTFRQPQHF. CDR3 coding DNA: TGTGCCAGCAGTTATAGACAGGGGACATTTCGTCAGCCCCAGCATTTT. The chain links TRBV5-8 to TRBJ1-5; 8 nucleotides match TRBD1. This CDR3 has 16 residues. V trimming: 5 bases; J trimming: 6 bases; junction bases outside the gene matches: 13. Germline CDR1 and CDR2: SGHTS and YDEGEE. Filled out from reference TRBV5-8 and TRBJ1-5, the complete variable domain reads EAGVTQSPTHLIKTRGQQATLRCSPISGHTSVYWYQQALGLGLQFLLWYDEGEERNRGNFPPRFSGRQFPNYSSELNVNALELEDSALYLCASSYRQGTFRQPQHFGDGTRLSIL.

The rearrangement links TRBV15 to TRBJ2-2; 10 bases map to TRBD2. The germline gives CDR1 LNHNV, CDR2 YYDKDF (reference sequence). There are 17 residues in the CDR3. V was pared by 2 bases and J by 6 bases, with 9 bases of the junction left unmatched. The DNA of the CDR3 is TGTGCCACCAGCAGATCTAGGAGCGGGGGGGCCGCCGGGGAGCTGTTTTTT. This encodes CATSRSRSGGAAGELFF.

The V call is TRBV27, the J call TRBJ1-5, with 7 bases lining up with TRBD1. The length of the CDR3 is 18 residues. V shed 0 bases and J 3 bases; nucleotides not matched to a gene: 11. Germline CDR1 MNHEY, CDR2 SMNVEV (reference sequence). The CDR3 loop is CASSLSSPGGDINQPQHF. CDR3 nucleotide sequence: TGTGCCAGCAGTTTATCGAGTCCAGGGGGGGATATCAATCAGCCCCAGCATTTT.

CDR3 amino acids: CASSLREWNTRNTEAFF. CDR3 nucleotide sequence: TGTGCCAGCAGCTTACGAGAATGGAACACCAGGAACACTGAAGCTTTCTTT. The chain joins TRBV7-8 to TRBJ1-1; no definite D call. The ends were cut back, 2 bases at V and 1 base at J, with 17 bases in the middle. This CDR3 has 17 residues. Germline V gene data show CDR1 as SGHVS and CDR2 as FQNEAQ.

The rearrangement uses TRBV10-2 and TRBJ1-4; no definite D call. The germline CDR1 and CDR2 sequences are WSHSY and SAAADI. The CDR3 is made up of 15 amino acids. The V and J ends lost 0 bases and 3 bases respectively, with 8 bases between them. Here the CDR3 reads CASSESGVSNEKLFF. DNA for the CDR3: TGCGCCAGCAGTGAGTCCGGGGTATCTAATGAAAAACTGTTTTTT.

The chain joins TRBV25-1 to TRBJ2-1, with a weak D call TRBD2 (5 bases). Trimming removed 3 bases from V and 6 bases from J, with 9 bases in between. The CDR3 spans 13 residues. Germline V CDR1 and CDR2: MGHDK, SYGVNS. The CDR3 sequence is CASSDIEGNEQFF. The CDR3 DNA reads TGTGCCAGCAGTGATATCGAGGGCAATGAGCAGTTCTTC.

V is TRBV7-6 and J is TRBJ1-4, with 7 bases fitting TRBD1. This CDR3 has 16 residues. Germline V gene sequence: CDR1 SGHVS, CDR2 FNYEAQ. V shed 3 bases, J shed 0 bases, and the junction held 4 bases outside the gene matches. As DNA, the CDR3 is TGTGCCAGCAGCTTTGGGCAGGGGGCAACTAATGAAAAACTGTTTTTT. Its translation: CASSFGQGATNEKLFF.

The chain employs TRBV6-1 and TRBJ1-2; D is perhaps TRBD1 (5 bases). This CDR3 has 13 residues. Looked up from germline, CDR1 is MNHNS and CDR2 is SASEGT. V was clipped by 0 bases and J by 14 bases, with 16 bases between them. Written as DNA, the CDR3 is TGTGCCAGCAGTGAAGCGCTTCGAGGGGCCGAGACCTTC. Translation gives CASSEALRGAETF.